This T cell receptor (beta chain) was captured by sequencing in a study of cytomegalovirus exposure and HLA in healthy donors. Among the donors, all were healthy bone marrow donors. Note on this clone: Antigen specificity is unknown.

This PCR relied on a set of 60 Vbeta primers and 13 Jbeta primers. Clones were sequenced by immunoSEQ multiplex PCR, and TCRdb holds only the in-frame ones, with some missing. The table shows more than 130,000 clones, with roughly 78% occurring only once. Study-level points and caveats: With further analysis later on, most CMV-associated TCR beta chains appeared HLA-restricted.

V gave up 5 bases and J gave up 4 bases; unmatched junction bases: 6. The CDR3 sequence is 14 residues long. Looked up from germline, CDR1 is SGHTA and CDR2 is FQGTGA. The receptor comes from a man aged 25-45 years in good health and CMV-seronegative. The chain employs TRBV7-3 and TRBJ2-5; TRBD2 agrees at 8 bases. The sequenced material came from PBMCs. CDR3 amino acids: CASSPSGGLETQYF. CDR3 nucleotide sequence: TGTGCCAGCAGCCCTTCGGGAGGGTTAGAGACCCAGTACTTC.